This passage covers 20 T cell receptor beta chains from one sample sequenced in a study of T cells in Graves' hyperthyroidism and ophthalmopathy (dated by TCRdb to about 2019). Receptor libraries were prepared by multiplex PCR. For sequencing, an Illumina HiSeq 2000 was employed. TCR beta CDR3 regions were amplified from RNA transcripts. The TCR CDR3 was subjected to a first round of RT-PCR using the HTBI primer set and the Qiagen OneStep RT-PCR kit. Using fastp trimming at Q25 and MiXCR clonotype assembly, TCRdb reanalyzed the public sequencing data and kept in-frame beta chains. CDR3 protein sequences are deduplicated, and each keeps its most common genes and DNA. The sample table lists hundreds of thousands of distinct CDR3 sequences, less than 25% of them with a count of one. The biggest ten clones account for under 35% of the sample. The sample was blood. The origin of the receptors is a man aged 30 to 39 with Graves' ophthalmopathy.

The chain has TRBV6-2 or TRBV6-3 and TRBJ2-1, with D perhaps matching TRBD2 (9 bases). Germline-derived CDR1 and CDR2 are MNHEY and SVGEGT. There are 22 residues in the CDR3. The V end lost 0 bases, the J end lost 3 bases, and 30 bases lay between the germline ends. CDR3 protein: CASSYSRTGWLAGTPYYNEQFF. For the CDR3, the DNA is TGTGCCAGCAGTTACTCGAGGACAGGGTGGCTAGCGGGGACCCCATACTACAATGAGCAGTTCTTC.

This clonotype was observed at least ten times. The chain uses TRBV7-9 and TRBJ2-1, with TRBD2 matching over 7 bases. Germline CDR1 is SEHNR and CDR2 is FQNEAQ (reference sequence). There are 17 residues in the CDR3. After removal of 4 bases from V and 4 bases from J, the junction contained 13 bases not matched to a gene. CDR3 region: CASSSSRGAGVYNEQFF. The CDR3 DNA reads TGTGCCAGCAGCTCCTCCCGCGGCGCGGGAGTTTACAATGAGCAGTTCTTC.

Only a few counts were recorded for this clonotype. V is TRBV7-9 and J is TRBJ2-7; 10 bases line up with TRBD2. Per the germline V gene, CDR1 is SEHNR and CDR2 is FQNEAQ (reference sequence). This CDR3 has 14 residues. V shed 4 bases, J shed 2 bases, and the junction held 2 bases outside the gene matches. The chain's CDR3 is CASSYLAGAYEQYF. Written as DNA, the CDR3 is TGTGCCAGCAGCTATCTAGCGGGGGCCTACGAGCAGTACTTC.

This clonotype has only one observation. The V and J genes are TRBV5-1 and TRBJ2-7, with D possibly being TRBD1 (6 bases). With 0 bases removed from V and 4 bases from J, the gap between germline ends came to 14 bases. Germline CDR1 is SGHRS and CDR2 is YFSETQ. CDR3 size: 15 residues. CDR3 bases: TGCGCCAGCAGCTTGGGATCCCAGGGGAGATACGAGCAGTACTTC. This gives the protein CASSLGSQGRYEQYF.

In its sample, this clonotype was seen many times. The gene calls are TRBV29-1 and TRBJ1-1; D call uncertain. Germline CDR1 and CDR2: SQVTM and ANQGSEA. This CDR3 region has 13 residues. Between the trimmed V and J ends, which lost 0 bases and 1 base, there was a span of 6 bases. CDR3 in amino acids: CSVEESPNTEAFF. CDR3 nucleotide sequence: TGCAGCGTTGAAGAAAGCCCGAACACTGAAGCTTTCTTT.

The rearrangement joins TRBV6-2 or TRBV6-3 to TRBJ2-6; 10 bases fit TRBD1. Germline-derived CDR1 and CDR2 are MNHEY and SVGEGT. With 9 bases clipped from V and 4 bases from J, the junction kept 9 bases outside the gene matches. The CDR3 is made up of 16 amino acids. CDR3 coding DNA: TGTGCCAGTAGGGACAGGGGCCCCTCGGGGGCCAACGTCCTGACTTTC. This encodes CASRDRGPSGANVLTF.

For this clonotype: Since a much larger clone is just one base distant, this may be a read error. The rearrangement uses TRBV10-3 and TRBJ2-3, with 14 bases aligning to TRBD2. This CDR3 has 16 amino acids. Trimming removed 5 bases from V and 6 bases from J; junction bases left unmatched: 7. Germline V gene data show CDR1 as ENHRY and CDR2 as SYGVKD. The CDR3 region is CAISPPGLAGVDTQYF. The DNA for the CDR3 is TGTGCCATCAGTCCCCCGGGACTAGCGGGAGTGGATACGCAGTATTTT.

In its sample, this clonotype was seen many times. The J gene is TRBJ2-5, the V gene TRBV11-2, with TRBD2 matching 8 bases. Germline CDR1 SGHAT, CDR2 FQNNGV. The CDR3 totals 15 residues. V was clipped by 6 bases and J by 5 bases; unmatched bases: 11. The CDR3 DNA reads TGTGCCAGCAGTCGCCAGCGGGAGACCTTTGAGACCCAGTACTTC. Amino acids: CASSRQRETFETQYF.

There are many counts of this clonotype. The CDR3 DNA reads as TGTGCCAGCAGGAACCGGGACTACCAAGAGACCCAGTACTTC. Encoded protein: CASRNRDYQETQYF. The rearrangement joins TRBV28 to TRBJ2-5; D is perhaps TRBD2 (6 bases). The germline V and J ends were trimmed by 6 bases and 0 bases, with 11 bases remaining between them. This CDR3 comprises 14 residues. The germline V gene has CDR1 MDHEN and CDR2 SYDVKM.

This clonotype has more than one count but fewer than ten. The chain is built from TRBV7-9 and TRBJ2-1, with TRBD1 matching over 9 bases. The V segment lost 0 bases and the J segment 3 bases; nucleotides outside the gene matches: 6. CDR1 is SEHNR, CDR2 FQNEAQ, per germline (reference sequence). This CDR3 is built from 17 residues. CDR3 region: CASSLAGTGSYYNEQFF. In nucleotides, the CDR3 is TGTGCCAGCAGCTTAGCGGGGACAGGGAGTTACTACAATGAGCAGTTCTTC.

This clonotype was counted ten times or more. This chain uses TRBV3-1 with TRBJ2-2; 7 bases are a match to TRBD2. Germline V lookup: CDR1 LGHDT, CDR2 YNNKEL (reference sequence). Losses at the gene ends were 4 bases for V and 1 base for J; bases not matched to a gene: 3. This CDR3 is 15 amino acids long. CDR3 sequence (DNA): TGTGCCAGCAGCCGGGCTAGCGGGAACACCGGGGAGCTGTTTTTT. This translates into CASSRASGNTGELFF.

This clonotype was recorded many times. The chain employs TRBV5-1 and TRBJ1-5; D might be TRBD1 (5 bases). The CDR3 length is 15 residues. V dropped 4 bases and J dropped 2 bases, with 13 bases sitting between them. Germline V gene lookup returns CDR1 SGHRS and CDR2 YFSETQ. The CDR3 DNA reads TGCGCCAGCAGCCAGGGCGAGTCGCGCAATCAGCCCCAGCATTTT. Translated: CASSQGESRNQPQHF.

The chain uses TRBV28 and TRBJ2-3, with D possibly being TRBD2 (5 bases). V dropped 6 bases and J dropped 4 bases, with 11 bases sitting between them. The CDR3 is 13 amino acids. Germline lookup yields CDR1 MDHEN and CDR2 SYDVKM. This CDR3 reads CASRAGVSDTQYF. The CDR3 bases are TGTGCCAGCAGGGCCGGGGTCTCAGATACGCAGTATTTT.

V usage is TRBV29-1 and J usage is TRBJ2-1; 8 nucleotides align to TRBD2. The CDR3 runs 14 residues. V was clipped by 1 base and J by 4 bases; unmatched bases: 3. Germline CDR1 is SQVTM and CDR2 is ANQGSEA. CDR3 nucleotide sequence: TGCAGCGTTGAAGCGGGACTAGGTTACAATGAGCAGTTCTTC. It is translated as CSVEAGLGYNEQFF.

This clonotype was observed a few times. The chain has TRBV4-1 and TRBJ2-1; 13 bases match TRBD2. The V gene's germline CDR1 is MGHRA and CDR2 YSYEKL. The CDR3 is 20 residues long. The ends lost 2 bases at V and 0 bases at J; junction bases unmatched: 10. The CDR3 here is CASSQRVGTSGASSYNEQFF. The CDR3 bases are TGCGCCAGCAGCCAAAGAGTCGGGACTAGCGGGGCCAGCTCCTACAATGAGCAGTTCTTC.

In this sample, this clonotype turned up a few times. The chain links TRBV29-1 to TRBJ1-2; unclear D gene. The V and J ends lost 1 base and 5 bases respectively, with 8 bases between them. The CDR3 has 12 amino acids. Germline lookup yields CDR1 SQVTM and CDR2 ANQGSEA. CDR3 nucleotides: TGCAGCGTTGAAGTAAGGCGATATGGCTACACCTTC. Its translation is CSVEVRRYGYTF.

Ten or more counts support this clonotype. The V call is TRBV6-1, the J call TRBJ1-1, with 7 bases identical to TRBD1. The trim removed 6 bases at V and 7 bases at J, leaving 5 bases unmatched. The CDR3 runs 12 residues. Per germline, CDR1 MNHNS and CDR2 SASEGT. CDR3 nucleotide sequence: TGTGCCAGCAGCGACAGGGTCAGTGAAGCTTTCTTT. It specifies CASSDRVSEAFF.

This clonotype came up a few times. This sequence joins TRBV5-6 and TRBJ2-5; 8 bases are a match to TRBD2. Germline loops: CDR1 SGHDT, CDR2 YYEEEE. This CDR3 comprises 17 residues. V was clipped by 4 bases and J by 6 bases; unmatched bases: 17. CDR3 protein: CASSQGIAGPQGKTQYF. The CDR3, as DNA: TGTGCCAGCAGCCAAGGAATAGCGGGACCCCAGGGAAAGACCCAGTACTTC. Combining the CDR3 with reference TRBV5-6 and TRBJ2-5 gives the whole variable domain DAGVTQSPTHLIKTRGQQVTLRCSPKSGHDTVSWYQQALGQGPQFIFQYYEEEERQRGNFPDRFSGHQFPNYSSELNVNALLLGDSALYLCASSQGIAGPQGKTQYFGPGTRLLVL.

This clonotype was seen only a few times. This chain joins TRBV6-1 and TRBJ2-7; 7 nucleotides align to TRBD1. This CDR3 contains 14 residues. Looked up from germline, CDR1 is MNHNS and CDR2 is SASEGT. The V segment lost 7 bases and the J segment 2 bases; nucleotides outside the gene matches: 8. The CDR3 nucleotides are TGTGCCAGCACTCTACGGGGACAGACCTACGAGCAGTACTTC. The encoded protein is CASTLRGQTYEQYF.

The table lists this clonotype with many counts. V usage is TRBV5-1 and J usage is TRBJ2-7; tentatively, D is TRBD2 (5 bases). The V gene lost 0 bases and the J gene lost 4 bases, with 11 bases spanning the gap. Germline V lookup: CDR1 SGHRS, CDR2 YFSETQ. The CDR3 has 14 amino acids. This CDR3 is CASSLVGREYEQYF. In nucleotides, the CDR3 is TGCGCCAGCAGCTTGGTTGGGAGAGAGTACGAGCAGTACTTC.